Below, 17 T cell receptor beta chains from the same sample are listed, as sequenced in a study of T cells in Graves' hyperthyroidism and ophthalmopathy. There were TCR beta CDR3 regions amplified from RNA transcripts. The HTBI primer set served for first-round RT-PCR of the TCR CDR3. TCRdb recomputed calls from the multiplex PCR reads with MiXCR, one row per CDR3 protein. The sample carries a few hundred thousand distinct CDR3 sequences, approximately 15% recorded once. Sequencing was performed on blood. Every receptor here comes from a woman aged 30 to 39 with Graves' hyperthyroidism.

This clonotype was seen repeatedly, ten times or more. The chain couples TRBV3-1 to TRBJ2-1; D is unresolved. This CDR3 contains 14 residues. V lost 0 bases and J lost 5, with 8 bases in between. Germline CDR1 reads LGHDT; CDR2 reads YNNKEL (reference sequence). The CDR3 sequence is CASSQDGHHNEQFF. The DNA for the CDR3 is TGTGCCAGCAGCCAAGATGGGCATCACAATGAGCAGTTCTTC.

The genes are TRBV6-1 and TRBJ2-1, with D tentatively TRBD2 (7 bases). Per germline, CDR1 MNHNS and CDR2 SASEGT. The V gene lost 7 bases and the J gene lost 3 bases, with 19 bases spanning the gap. The CDR3 has 16 amino acids. The CDR3: CASTAGAGVLYNEQFF. In nucleotides, the CDR3 is TGTGCCAGCACCGCGGGGGCGGGAGTTCTCTACAATGAGCAGTTCTTC.

The V and J genes are TRBV10-2 and TRBJ1-1; D not certain. CDR1 is WSHSY and CDR2 is SAAADI in the germline V gene. V lost 6 bases and J lost 1, with 9 bases in between. This CDR3 has 13 amino acids. The CDR3 protein is CASRRDANTEAFF. The CDR3 nucleotides are TGCGCCAGCAGGAGGGATGCGAACACTGAAGCTTTCTTT.

Many counts were recorded for this clonotype. V usage is TRBV9 and J usage is TRBJ1-5; D remains ambiguous. V lost 0 bases, J lost 5 bases, and 12 bases lay in between. The germline V gene has CDR1 SGDLS and CDR2 YYNGEE. The CDR3 totals 15 residues. The CDR3 spells CASSVGGGTDQPQHF. As DNA, the CDR3 is TGTGCCAGCAGCGTAGGGGGAGGCACCGATCAGCCCCAGCATTTT.

A remark on this clonotype: A much larger clone sits a single nucleotide away, making a read error possible. The chain combines TRBV29-1 with TRBJ2-7, with 13 bases identical to TRBD2. The CDR3 loop spans 20 amino acids. Germline CDR1 SQVTM, CDR2 ANQGSEA. J lost 6 bases, V lost 4 bases, and 24 bases had no gene match. In nucleotides, the CDR3 is TGCAGCGTTGCCAAGAACCCCCGGACTAGCGGGGGTCGGGGCCTCGTCGAGCAGTACTTC. Translated: CSVAKNPRTSGGRGLVEQYF.

This clonotype was observed many times. This chain links TRBV20-1 with TRBJ1-2, with D possibly being TRBD1 (5 bases). The CDR3 contains 12 residues. The germline V and J ends were trimmed by 5 bases and 8 bases, with 15 bases remaining between them. Germline V CDR1 and CDR2: DFQATT, SNEGSKA (reference sequence). CDR3 residues: CSAPLGGLGYTF. CDR3 nucleotides: TGCAGTGCTCCTCTTGGGGGTTTGGGCTACACCTTC.

This clonotype was detected a few times. The chain employs TRBV5-1 and TRBJ2-1; D gene uncertain. CDR1 is SGHRS and CDR2 is YFSETQ in the germline V gene. Deletions cut 1 base from V and 4 bases from J, with 15 bases between. The CDR3 is 16 residues long. The chain's CDR3 is CASSLRSSETYNEQFF. For the CDR3, the DNA is TGCGCCAGCAGCTTGCGATCGAGCGAGACTTACAATGAGCAGTTCTTC.

This clonotype was counted many times. The rearrangement joins TRBV28 to TRBJ2-1; TRBD2 matches 14 bases. Trimming removed 6 bases from V and 15 bases from J; junction bases left unmatched: 10. CDR1 is MDHEN and CDR2 is SYDVKM in the germline V gene. The CDR3 sequence is 14 residues long. CDR3 sequence: CASRVSGTSGSWFF. CDR3 DNA sequence: TGTGCCAGCAGGGTCAGTGGGACTAGCGGGAGTTGGTTCTTC.

This clonotype was detected only a few times. This chain links TRBV7-2 with TRBJ1-4; D is possibly TRBD1 (6 bases). Deletions cut 2 bases from V and 8 bases from J, with 12 bases between. CDR1 SGHTA and CDR2 FQGNSA come from the germline V gene. This CDR3 spans 14 amino acids. This CDR3 reads CASSLRTEGEKLFF. The CDR3 DNA is TGTGCCAGCAGCTTAAGGACAGAGGGGGAAAAACTGTTTTTT.

This clonotype was recorded many times. This chain connects TRBV18 to TRBJ2-5; no reliable D call. Germline-derived CDR1 and CDR2 are KGHSH and LQKENI. The CDR3 sequence is 16 residues long. Trimming left V 2 bases short and J 3 bases short, with 16 bases between. The CDR3 DNA reads TGTGCCAGCTCACCAACTCGGGCGCAAGCAAAAGAGACCCAGTACTTC. It yields the protein CASSPTRAQAKETQYF.

This clonotype was counted at least ten times. The V gene is TRBV2, the J gene TRBJ2-7; 7 bases align to TRBD1. Germline V gene lookup returns CDR1 SNHLY and CDR2 FYNNEI. The CDR3 is 13 residues long. Unmatched junction bases numbered 7, after V lost 7 bases and J lost 4 bases. CDR3 residues: CASTWDRFYEQYF. CDR3 DNA sequence: TGTGCCAGCACCTGGGACAGATTTTACGAGCAGTACTTC.

The rearrangement joins TRBV14 to TRBJ2-7, with D possibly being TRBD1 or TRBD2 (5 bases each). With 1 base removed from V and 6 bases from J, the gap between germline ends came to 10 bases. CDR1 and CDR2 from the germline V gene are SGHDN and FVKESK. This CDR3 contains 13 residues. The CDR3 DNA reads as TGTGCCAGCAGCCAAGTGGGGCGGGTCGAGCAGTACTTC. Translation gives CASSQVGRVEQYF.

This clonotype came up many times. The chain employs TRBV20-1 and TRBJ2-3; 9 positions match TRBD1. There are 16 residues in the CDR3. Trimming removed 3 bases from V and 4 bases from J; junction bases left unmatched: 11. The germline V gene encodes CDR1 DFQATT and CDR2 SNEGSKA (reference sequence). CDR3 residues: CSASLPWTGESDTQYF. The DNA for the CDR3 is TGCAGTGCTAGTCTACCTTGGACAGGGGAGTCAGATACGCAGTATTTT.

This clonotype was seen a few times. The chain carries TRBV5-1 and TRBJ2-5; D is undetermined. Germline V CDR1 and CDR2: SGHRS, YFSETQ. V lost 5 bases to trimming and J lost 6 bases, with 14 bases between them. CDR3 length: 13 amino acids. The CDR3 region has the DNA TGCGCCAGCAGGTCAAGGTTACGGCAGACCCAGTACTTC. It translates to CASRSRLRQTQYF.

The genes are TRBV7-9 and TRBJ1-1; possibly TRBD1 for D (5 bases). Trimming removed 5 bases from V and 1 base from J, with 8 bases in between. Germline-derived CDR1 and CDR2 are SEHNR and FQNEAQ (reference sequence). This CDR3 region has 13 residues. The CDR3 DNA is TGTGCCAGCAGCGGGGACCCGAACACTGAAGCTTTCTTT. The encoded protein is CASSGDPNTEAFF.

This clonotype was counted a few times. This chain links TRBV27 with TRBJ1-1, with D hard to call. The CDR3 extends over 14 amino acids. Germline V gene data show CDR1 as MNHEY and CDR2 as SMNVEV (reference sequence). V was trimmed by 2 bases and J by 5 bases, leaving 12 bases between them. This chain's CDR3 is CASSLTARWTEAFF. CDR3 in DNA: TGTGCCAGCAGTTTAACGGCGAGGTGGACTGAAGCTTTCTTT.

This clonotype was found a few times. V gene TRBV6-5 combines with J gene TRBJ2-2, with 7 bases identical to TRBD2. Unmatched junction bases numbered 6, after V lost 0 bases and J lost 11 bases. This CDR3 comprises 14 residues. CDR1 MNHEY and CDR2 SVGAGI come from the germline V gene. In nucleotides, the CDR3 is TGTGCCAGCAGTTACTCCGGACTAGAACGTGAGCTGTTTTTT. Protein sequence: CASSYSGLERELFF.